The T cell receptor (beta chain) described here comes from a study of chemoradiotherapy in HPV16-positive cancers. Study-wide points: Candidate HPV-specific clones and E7-related TCR motifs grew in tumor during treatment.

Germline CDR1 and CDR2: SGHRS and YFSETQ. Deletions cut 0 bases from V and 4 bases from J, with 8 bases between. The CDR3 sequence is 14 residues long. Note on this clone: Antigen unknown.

Sequencing used immunoSEQ multiplex PCR; TCRdb keeps in-frame clones, though not all of them. The table includes about 8,400 clones, around 74% detected once. This chain connects TRBV5-1 to TRBJ1-5; tentatively, D is TRBD1 (5 bases). The input for sequencing was tumor tissue, taken from a patient who underwent chemoradiotherapy. The sequence was collected from a human donor with HPV-associated anogenital cancer. CDR3 protein: CASSLGGGNQPQHF. In nucleotides, the CDR3 is TGCGCCAGCAGCTTGGGGGGGGGTAATCAGCCCCAGCATTTT.